These T cell receptor beta chains were read from a single sample in a study of blood T cell repertoires in COVID-19. TCRdb's table, derived via immunoSEQ multiplex PCR, lists solely in-frame clones and lacks some. The table lists a few hundred thousand clones, about 85% of them singletons, with 3.6% in the top ten. The sequenced sample was peripheral blood. The source of these receptors is a woman under 30 with acute or convalescent COVID-19. Each CDR3 is given with its conserved first and last residue. D genes are given only for firm matches. Clone size is not always given. Where it is, it says once, few, many or a class for expanded clones.

-,TRBV5-1,TRBJ1-1,-,TGCGCCAGCAGCTTCAGAATTGGACAGAACACTGAAGCTTTCTTT,CASSFRIGQNTEAFF
once,TRBV7-8,TRBJ1-5,-,TGTGCCAGCACCGCTACGGACGGGAATAGCAATCAGCCCCAGCATTTT,CASTATDGNSNQPQHF
-,TRBV5-1,TRBJ2-2,TRBD1,TGCGCCAGCAGCTTGTTGGGACAGGAGACCGGGGAGCTGTTTTTT,CASSLLGQETGELFF
-,TRBV5-8,TRBJ2-7,-,TGTGCCAGCAGCTTGGGGCAGGTTAGCTCCTACGAGCAGTACTTC,CASSLGQVSSYEQYF
-,TRBV5-5,TRBJ2-7,-,TGTGCCAGCAGTTGGGGACTGGAATCTTACGAGCAGTACTTC,CASSWGLESYEQYF
-,TRBV19,TRBJ1-5,-,TGTGCCAGCAGCTGGATCCTCGGGGGGCAGAATCAGCCCCAGCATTTT,CASSWILGGQNQPQHF
few,TRBV5-1,TRBJ1-1,-,TGCGCCAGCAGCTTGGAACGGAGGGCTACTGAAGCTTTCTTT,CASSLERRATEAFF
-,TRBV2,TRBJ2-7,-,TGTGCGGAGGGCCCCCAATGCGAGCAGTACTTC,CAEGPQCEQYF
-,TRBV28,TRBJ2-7,-,TGTGCCAGCAGACCTCCTTCGGGGTTCTACGAGCAGTACTTC,CASRPPSGFYEQYF
few,TRBV29-1,TRBJ1-2,TRBD1,TGCAGCGTCCCCCAGGGGGGTAACTATGGCTACACCTTC,CSVPQGGNYGYTF
-,TRBV19,TRBJ1-5,TRBD1,TGTGCCAGTAGTGCACAGGGGAGCGGCAATCAGCCCCAGCATTTT,CASSAQGSGNQPQHF
few,TRBV6-6,TRBJ1-6,TRBD1,TGTGCCAGCAGTTATTTTGGGGACAGGGAAGGATCACCCCTCCACTTT,CASSYFGDREGSPLHF
-,TRBV9,TRBJ1-3,-,TGTGCCAGCAGCGTAGGCCCCCCGAGCTCTGGAAACACCATATATTTT,CASSVGPPSSGNTIYF
-,TRBV7-9,TRBJ2-7,-,TGTGCCAGCAGCTCCGCGTCCTACGAGCAGTACTTC,CASSSASYEQYF
-,TRBV2,TRBJ2-2,TRBD2,TGTGCCAGCAGAGAGCGGGGGTACACCGGGGAGCTGTTTTTT,CASRERGYTGELFF
-,TRBV2,TRBJ1-4,-,TGTGCCAGCCGTATTGCTGGGACACCTCGTGAAAAACTGTTTTTT,CASRIAGTPREKLFF
-,TRBV4-2,TRBJ2-1,TRBD2,TGTGCCAGCAGCTTAAGAGCGGGAGACAATGAGCAGTTCTTC,CASSLRAGDNEQFF
few,TRBV29-1,TRBJ1-2,-,TGCAGCGTTGCGCCGGGACTCCTGGGAGACTATGGCTACACCTTC,CSVAPGLLGDYGYTF
-,TRBV10-3,TRBJ2-1,-,TGTGCCATCAACCATCGCAATTTGTTAGCCGGCTACAATGAGCAGTTCTTC,CAINHRNLLAGYNEQFF
many,TRBV7-2,TRBJ2-1,-,TGTGCCAGCAGCTTCGGAGGACCCTACAATGAGCAGTTCTTC,CASSFGGPYNEQFF
-,TRBV5-1,TRBJ2-7,-,TGCGCCAGCAGCTTGAAACCGGACAACCCAGGGGAGCAGTACTTC,CASSLKPDNPGEQYF
-,TRBV5-1,TRBJ2-3,-,TGCGCCAGCAGCTTGTTGGGGACGGGGGGCACAGATACGCAGTATTTT,CASSLLGTGGTDTQYF
-,TRBV19,TRBJ1-3,TRBD1,TGTGCCAGTAGTACCGGGACAGGCCAATTCTCTGGAAACACCATATATTTT,CASSTGTGQFSGNTIYF
many,TRBV19,TRBJ2-6,TRBD1,TGTGCCAGTAGACAGGGGGCGGTCTCTGGGGCCAACGTCCTGACTTTC,CASRQGAVSGANVLTF
-,TRBV28,TRBJ2-3,-,TGTGCCAGCAGTTTACCCAGCCAGTACAGGGATACGCAGTATTTT,CASSLPSQYRDTQYF
-,TRBV9,TRBJ2-3,-,TGTGCCAGCAGCGTAGGCGAAGCATTGACGCAGTATTTT,CASSVGEALTQYF
-,TRBV5-1,TRBJ1-5,-,TGCGCCAGCAGCTTGGCTGGACATAGCAATCAGCCCCAGCATTTT,CASSLAGHSNQPQHF
once,TRBV11-2,TRBJ1-1,-,TGTGCCAGCAGCCTGCGAGTGAACACTGAAGCTTTCTTT,CASSLRVNTEAFF
-,TRBV19,TRBJ1-5,TRBD1,TGTGCCAGTAGTATTGGACAGGGGGGGAATCAGCCCCAGCATTTT,CASSIGQGGNQPQHF
-,TRBV13,TRBJ2-1,TRBD2,TGTGCCAGCTGGAGAACGGGACTAGCGGGAGGTGAGCAGTTCTTC,CASWRTGLAGGEQFF
-,TRBV12-3/TRBV12-4,TRBJ1-1,TRBD1,TGTGCCAGCAGGGGACAGGGGGAGGCTGAAGCTTTCTTT,CASRGQGEAEAFF
-,TRBV7-9,TRBJ2-7,-,TGTGCCAGCAGCTTAGGACGGGGATCCTACGAGCAGTACTTC,CASSLGRGSYEQYF
-,TRBV15,TRBJ2-2,TRBD2,TGTGCCACCAGCGGTAGCGGGGGCACCGGGGAGCTGTTTTTT,CATSGSGGTGELFF
-,TRBV18,TRBJ1-1,-,TGTGCCAGCTCACCACCGTCAGGTACTGAAGCTTTCTTT,CASSPPSGTEAFF
once,TRBV6-5,TRBJ2-1,-,TGTGCCAGCAGAAGGGGCTACAATGAGCAGTTCTTC,CASRRGYNEQFF
-,TRBV28,TRBJ2-1,-,TGTGCCAGCAGTTTGCAGGCGCCGGGACAAAGCTCCTACAATGAGCAGTTCTTC,CASSLQAPGQSSYNEQFF
many,TRBV7-8,TRBJ2-6,TRBD2,TGTGCCAGCAGCCCACGGGTAGCGGGAGGGGGCGGGGCCAACGTCCTGACTTTC,CASSPRVAGGGGANVLTF
-,TRBV28,TRBJ2-2,-,TGTGCCAGTCGGCGGGACCCGAACACCGGGGAGCTGTTTTTT,CASRRDPNTGELFF
-,TRBV28,TRBJ1-5,-,TGTGCCAGCAGTTTTCAGTCAGGGGTTCGTCAGCCCCAGCATTTT,CASSFQSGVRQPQHF
-,TRBV5-1,TRBJ1-1,-,TGCGCCAGCATCTCCGGGGGTCTCTTACCTGAAGCTTTCTTT,CASISGGLLPEAFF
-,TRBV6-5,TRBJ2-7,TRBD1,TGTGCCAGCAGAAACAGGGGCTACGAGCAGTACTTC,CASRNRGYEQYF